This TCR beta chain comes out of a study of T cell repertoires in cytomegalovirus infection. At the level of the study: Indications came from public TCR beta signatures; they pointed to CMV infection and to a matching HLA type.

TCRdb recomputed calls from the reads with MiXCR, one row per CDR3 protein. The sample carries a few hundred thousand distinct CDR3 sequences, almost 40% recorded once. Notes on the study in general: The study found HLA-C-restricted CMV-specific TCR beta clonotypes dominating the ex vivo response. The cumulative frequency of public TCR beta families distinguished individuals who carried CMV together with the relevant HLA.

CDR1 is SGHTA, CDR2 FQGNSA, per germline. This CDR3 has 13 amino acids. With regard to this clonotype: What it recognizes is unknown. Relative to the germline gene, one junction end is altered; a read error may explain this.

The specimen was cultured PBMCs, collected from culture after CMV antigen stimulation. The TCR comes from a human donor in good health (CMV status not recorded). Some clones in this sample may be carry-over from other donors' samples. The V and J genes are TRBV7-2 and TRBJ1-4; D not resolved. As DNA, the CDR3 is TGTGCCAGCAGCCGAGCGGTGGGCGAAAAACTGGTTTTT. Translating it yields CASSRAVGEKLVF.